Sequencing of this T cell receptor (beta chain) was carried out in a study of a mutant IDH1 vaccine in newly diagnosed glioma. Time point defined: week 47, end of study. In the vaccine, a single dose held 300 ug of the mutant IDH1 20-mer peptide, along with topical imiquimod. Sequenced by immunoSEQ multiplex PCR; TCRdb stores in-frame clones only, minus some. The sample includes about 56,000 clones, roughly 87% seen only once; the top ten take approximately 3.5%. Comments on this clone: What it recognizes is unknown.

The CDR3 length is 13 residues. Germline CDR1 and CDR2: SGHDN and FVKESK. V was trimmed by 4 bases and J by 4 bases, leaving 10 bases between them. The specimen was PBMCs, collected from a glioma patient whose treatment included an IDH1 peptide vaccine. The gene calls are TRBV14 and TRBJ2-5; D might be TRBD1 (5 bases). This TCR was recovered from a woman aged 45-65 years with glioma. CDR3 DNA: TGTGCCAGCAGCCCAAGGGGTGGAGAGACCCAGTACTTC. This encodes CASSPRGGETQYF.